The 6 T cell receptor beta chains reported below all come from one sample, sequenced in a study of Graves' ophthalmopathy and Graves' hyperthyroidism. RNA transcripts were the template, and TCR beta CDR3 regions were amplified from them. RT-PCR was first run with HTBI primers, then multiplex PCR in a second round. Each CDR3 protein gets one entry after TCRdb re-called the multiplex PCR reads with MiXCR. The sample consists of 650,000 to 800,000 distinct CDR3 sequences, just over 40% of them appearing once. Specimen: peripheral blood. These receptors all stem from an adult man with Graves' ophthalmopathy.

This clonotype was counted many times. The J gene is TRBJ2-7, the V gene TRBV29-1; D remains unclear. Germline V gene lookup returns CDR1 SQVTM and CDR2 ANQGSEA. The CDR3 covers 14 residues. The germline V and J ends were trimmed by 3 bases and 4 bases, with 16 bases remaining between them. The CDR3: CSVDDPKVGYEQYF. As DNA, the CDR3 is TGCAGCGTTGATGACCCCAAGGTAGGGTACGAGCAGTACTTC.

This clonotype was counted many times. CDR3 bases: TGTGCCAGCAGCTTAGCCCCTGGCGGGAGCGTTAAGACCCAGTACTTC. Protein product: CASSLAPGGSVKTQYF. The V call is TRBV7-6, the J call TRBJ2-5; 7 nucleotides align to TRBD2. The CDR3 is 16 amino acids. Trimming at V came to 0 bases and at J to 6 bases, leaving 10 bases not matched to a gene. Germline-derived CDR1 and CDR2 are SGHVS and FNYEAQ.

As regards this clonotype: This may stem from a read error, because a much larger clone lies one nucleotide away. The CDR3 does not close with the conserved phenylalanine or tryptophan, likely indicating a read error. This chain uses TRBV11-1 with TRBJ1-1, with D unclear. There are 12 residues in the CDR3. The germline V gene has CDR1 SGHAT and CDR2 FQDESV (reference sequence). V shed 11 bases and J shed 3 bases, with 13 bases lying between them. The CDR3 protein is CASSYVYTEAFL. CDR3 DNA: TGTGCCTCGTCTTACGTTTACACTGAAGCTTTCCTT.

V is TRBV7-2 and J is TRBJ1-3; possible D gene TRBD1, 5 bases. Between the trimmed V and J ends, which lost 5 bases and 0 bases, there was a span of 17 bases. Germline values: CDR1 SGHTA, CDR2 FQGNSA. The CDR3 sequence is 17 residues long. This CDR3 is CASSVGGKGPSGNTIYF. CDR3 nucleotide sequence: TGTGCCAGCAGCGTCGGGGGAAAAGGACCCTCTGGAAACACCATATATTTT. The full variable domain, rest sourced from reference TRBV7-2 and TRBJ1-3, is GAGVSQSPSNKVTEKGKDVELRCDPISGHTALYWYRQSLGQGLEFLIYFQGNSAPDKSGLPSDRFSAERTGGSVSTLTIQRTQQEDSAVYLCASSVGGKGPSGNTIYFGEGSWLTVV.

Turning to this clonotype: This clone may be a read error of a much larger clone one base away. The chain employs TRBV20-1 and TRBJ2-7; D is possibly TRBD1 (5 bases). The germline V gene has CDR1 DFQATT and CDR2 SNEGSKA (reference sequence). The CDR3 covers 13 residues. In DNA, the CDR3 is TGCAGCGCGACAAGGGGAAGCTCCTACGAGCAGTACTTC. It encodes CSATRGSSYEQYF.

The chain combines TRBV20-1 with TRBJ1-5; D might be TRBD1 (6 bases). The germline V and J ends were trimmed by 0 bases and 11 bases, with 17 bases remaining between them. In germline, CDR1 is DFQATT, CDR2 SNEGSKA (reference sequence). The CDR3 consists of 14 residues. In DNA, the CDR3 is TGCAGTGCTAGAGATGGGGCAGGGGTGGAGACCCAGCATTTT. Translating gives CSARDGAGVETQHF.